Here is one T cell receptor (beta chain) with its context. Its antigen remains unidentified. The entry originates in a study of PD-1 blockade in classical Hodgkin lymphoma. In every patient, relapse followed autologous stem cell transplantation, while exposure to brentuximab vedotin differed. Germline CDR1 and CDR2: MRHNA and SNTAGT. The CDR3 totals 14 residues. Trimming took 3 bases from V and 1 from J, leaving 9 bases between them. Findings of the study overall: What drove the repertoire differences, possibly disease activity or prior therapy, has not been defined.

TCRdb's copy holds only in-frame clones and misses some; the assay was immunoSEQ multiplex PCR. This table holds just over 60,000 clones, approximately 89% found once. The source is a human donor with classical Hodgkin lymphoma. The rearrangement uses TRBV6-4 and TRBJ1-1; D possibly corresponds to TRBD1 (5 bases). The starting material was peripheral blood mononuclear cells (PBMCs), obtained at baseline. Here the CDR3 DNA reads TGTGCCAGCAGTGAGGGACGCGGGAACACTGAAGCTTTCTTT. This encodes CASSEGRGNTEAFF.